Reported below is one T cell receptor beta chain. It has no known antigen specificity. Base qualities are not recorded, but no much larger clone differs from it by a single base. The entry originates in a study of memory CD8 T cells in hepatitis C reinfection (dated by TCRdb to 2016 to 2017). Background on the whole study: Three donors spontaneously resolved two consecutive HCV infections, while two donors cleared a primary infection but became chronically infected after reinfection. HCV reinfection was defined as a positive HCV RNA test following two negative tests taken at least 60 days apart. Samples from before reinfection were taken anywhere from 55 to 20 weeks prior to reinfection being detected. The TCR beta repertoire of virus-specific CD8 T cells was tracked longitudinally in about 5 donors across an HCV reinfection episode. Roughly five reinfection cases with stored pre-reinfection samples were identified between the late 2000s and the early 2010s. In the reinfection study, participants with a resolved prior HCV infection were followed up every 3 months.

V is pared back by 2 bases and J by 6 bases, with 8 bases lying between the germline termini. The CDR1 and CDR2 encoded by the germline V gene (reference sequence) are MNHEY and SMNVEV. From its cysteine to its phenylalanine, the CDR3 spans 12 amino acids. Of all the DNA, just the CDR3 is kept, 36 bases in frame from base 1. Study-level results and caveats: Because only four to six donors were included, definitive conclusions about public clonotypes linked to secondary clearance could not be reached by the study.

The method behind the library was the immunoSEQ multiplex PCR assay. Genomic DNA was extracted from the sorted cells, and the TCR beta V, D and J regions were sequenced using the automated high-throughput method of Adaptive Biotechnologies. CDR3 regions were amplified with a two-step, bias-controlled multiplex PCR. An Illumina instrument was used to sequence the amplified TCR beta libraries. The authors processed their data as follows. Demultiplexed reads were processed to reduce amplification and sequencing bias, and the IMGT database was used to assign CDR3 sequences to gene families. ImmunoSEQ software version 2.0 was used to analyze the repertoire data. Clonotype lists were filtered to remove out-of-frame sequences as well as sequences containing stop codons in the CDR3. Clonotypes with a frequency below 0.01% were excluded because such clonotypes corresponded to less than one cell. To get richness, observed richness was divided by input cell number, while evenness came from dividing Shannon entropy by log observed richness. Repertoire diversity and similarity between time points were quantified using Simpson diversity and Morisita-Horn overlap indices. Clonotypes were grouped as dominant (>1%), sub-dominant (0.5-0.99%), low abundance (0.1-0.49%) or lowest abundance (<0.1%). A germline index was derived by subtracting total nucleotide additions from total CDR3 length and dividing the result by total CDR3 length. The table comes from immuneACCESS by way of TCRdb, which keeps in-frame sequences with V and J called. Part of the clones is missing from these tables; in studies checked, under half for an unresolved V gene and the rest for unknown reasons. V, J and clone size reflect that table, while D and trimming were determined from the DNA. Recorded for this sample are more than 45,000 clones; about 90% of them occurred a single time. In total, the top ten clones hold 0.9% to 1.1% of the sample.

The time point label, as the study defines it: pre-reinfection, 55 to 20 weeks before reinfection detection. The sorted cells were sequenced directly ex vivo, without any in vitro expansion ahead of TCR sequencing. The donors, who were people who inject drugs, were enrolled in the Montreal Acute Hepatitis C Cohort Study (HEPCO) in Canada. As controls, total naive CD8 T cells were sorted as viable CD3+ CD8+ CD45RO- cells from a couple of donors at all three reinfection time points. Before sorting, cryopreserved peripheral blood mononuclear cells were thawed and used as the source for purifying CD8 T cells. CD8 T cells were enriched by negative selection with the MACS CD8+ T cell Isolation Kit. A BD FACSAria II sorter with FACSDiva software was used for cell sorting, and FlowJo was used for data analysis.

Sequencing used naive CD8+ T cells sorted from blood. The meaning of the sample's cell subset or site label: total naive CD8+CD45RO- T cells. The chain couples TRBV27 to TRBJ2-7; no D gene call is confident. The origin of this receptor is a man aged 18 to 35 with hepatitis C virus infection. In nucleotide form, the sequence is TGTGCCAGCAGTTTACCTGGCCGCGAGCAGTACTTC. Its protein product is CASSLPGREQYF.